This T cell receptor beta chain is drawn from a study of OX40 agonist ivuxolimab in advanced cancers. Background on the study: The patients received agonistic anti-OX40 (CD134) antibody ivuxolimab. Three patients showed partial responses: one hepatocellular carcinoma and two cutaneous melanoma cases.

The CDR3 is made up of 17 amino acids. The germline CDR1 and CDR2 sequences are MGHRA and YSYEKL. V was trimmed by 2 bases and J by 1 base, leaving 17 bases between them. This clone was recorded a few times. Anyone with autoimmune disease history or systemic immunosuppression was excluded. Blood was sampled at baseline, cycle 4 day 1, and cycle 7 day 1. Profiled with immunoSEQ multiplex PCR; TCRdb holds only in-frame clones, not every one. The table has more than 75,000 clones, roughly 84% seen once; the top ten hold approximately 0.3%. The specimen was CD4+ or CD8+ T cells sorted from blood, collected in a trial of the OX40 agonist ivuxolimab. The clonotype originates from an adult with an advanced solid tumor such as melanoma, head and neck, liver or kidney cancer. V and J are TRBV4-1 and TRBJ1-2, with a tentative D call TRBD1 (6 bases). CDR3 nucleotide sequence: TGCGCCAGCAGCCAACTCAAAAAAGGGGGGGATAACTATGGCTACACCTTC. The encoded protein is CASSQLKKGGDNYGYTF.